The T cell receptor beta chain described here comes from a study of blood T cell repertoires in COVID-19. Overall study context: Sites in the United States, Italy and Spain provided acute and convalescent COVID-19 samples. PBMCs, B-cell-depleted T cells, or T cells provided the cDNA or gDNA that made up the material.

The CDR3 has 13 residues. The germline V gene has CDR1 MDHEN and CDR2 SYDVKM. V was trimmed by 5 bases and J by 9 bases, leaving 14 bases between them. Method: immunoSEQ multiplex PCR; TCRdb's copy keeps in-frame clones and lacks some. The table shows about 140,000 clones, with around 86% occurring only once. This clone has a handful of counts. V is TRBV28 and J is TRBJ1-5; a possible D gene is TRBD1 (5 bases). Input material: peripheral blood. This clonotype was obtained from a human donor in a cohort sampled during active COVID-19. CDR3 sequence reads: CASSKGAFSPQHF. Here the CDR3 DNA reads TGTGCCAGCAGTAAAGGGGCCTTTTCGCCCCAGCATTTT.